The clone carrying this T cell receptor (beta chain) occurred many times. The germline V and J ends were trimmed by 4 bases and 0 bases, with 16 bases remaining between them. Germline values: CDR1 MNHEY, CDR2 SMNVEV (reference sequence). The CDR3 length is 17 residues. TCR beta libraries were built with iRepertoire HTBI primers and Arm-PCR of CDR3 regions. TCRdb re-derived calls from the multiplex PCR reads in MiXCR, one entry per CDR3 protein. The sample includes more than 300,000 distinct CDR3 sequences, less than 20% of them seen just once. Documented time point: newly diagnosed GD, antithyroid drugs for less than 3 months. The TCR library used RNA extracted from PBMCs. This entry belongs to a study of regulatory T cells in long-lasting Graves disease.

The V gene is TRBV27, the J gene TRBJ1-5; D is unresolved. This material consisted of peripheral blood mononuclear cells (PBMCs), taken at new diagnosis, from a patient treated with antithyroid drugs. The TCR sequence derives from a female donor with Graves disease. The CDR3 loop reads CASSSQTRQHSNQPQHF. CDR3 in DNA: TGTGCCAGCAGTTCCCAGACCCGTCAACATAGCAATCAGCCCCAGCATTTT.